A selection of T cell receptor beta chains follows, all from one sample in a study of T cell repertoires in cytomegalovirus infection. TCRdb called the reads again in MiXCR, with one record for every CDR3 protein. The sample contains 150,000 to 190,000 distinct CDR3 sequences, less than 25% of which appear only once. Sequenced input: PBMCs. The receptor set was obtained from a human donor in good health (CMV status not recorded). Some clones in this sample may be carry-over from other donors' samples. Each CDR3 is given with its conserved first and last residue. D genes are given only for firm matches. Clone size is shown for a subset of rows, as once, few, many or a class of expanded clone.

size	D	V	J	CDR3	DNA
many	NA	TRBV12-3/TRBV12-4	TRBJ2-2	CASTRGGNTGELFF	TGTGCCAGCACACGCGGAGGGAACACCGGGGAGCTGTTTTTT
many	NA	TRBV7-3	TRBJ2-5	CASSLTPNQLETQYF	TGTGCCAGCAGCTTAACTCCTAACCAATTAGAGACCCAGTACTTC
many	NA	TRBV7-2	TRBJ2-2	CASSLAGSTGELFF	TGTGCCAGCAGCTTAGCGGGGAGTACCGGGGAGCTGTTTTTT
NA	NA	TRBV29-1	TRBJ2-3	CSVVKRRSSTDTQYF	TGCAGCGTCGTCAAGCGAAGGAGTAGCACAGATACGCAGTATTTT
few	NA	TRBV12-3/TRBV12-4	TRBJ2-4	CASSLGGSAKNIQYF	TGTGCCAGCAGTTTAGGTGGCAGCGCCAAAAACATTCAGTACTTC
NA	NA	TRBV28	TRBJ2-3	CASSTTTLRREQYF	TGTGCCAGCAGTACAACGACTCTCCGCCGAGAGCAGTATTTT
once	NA	TRBV7-4	TRBJ2-1	CASSLWSGSADEQFF	TGTGCCAGCAGCTTATGGTCCGGGTCGGCAGATGAGCAGTTCTTC
NA	NA	TRBV5-1	TRBJ2-2	CASRGDTGELFF	TGCGCCAGCAGGGGGGACACCGGGGAGCTGTTTTTT
few	NA	TRBV15	TRBJ2-1	CATSREAFSYNEQFF	TGTGCCACCAGCAGAGAAGCTTTCTCCTACAATGAGCAGTTCTTC
few	NA	TRBV7-2	TRBJ1-1	CASSLGFRKVTEAFF	TGTGCCAGCAGCTTAGGGTTTCGGAAGGTCACTGAAGCTTTCTTT
NA	TRBD1	TRBV28	TRBJ1-1	CASSWDSEAFF	TGTGCCAGCAGTTGGGACAGTGAAGCTTTCTTT
NA	NA	TRBV3-1	TRBJ2-3	CASSQVITDTQYF	TGTGCCAGCAGCCAGGTTATCACAGATACGCAGTATTTT
NA	TRBD2	TRBV9	TRBJ2-7	CASSVSGASSYEQYF	TGTGCCAGCAGCGTTAGCGGGGCCAGCTCCTACGAGCAGTACTTC
many	TRBD1	TRBV6-5	TRBJ1-6	CASSVGQYNSPLHF	TGTGCCAGCAGTGTGGGACAGTATAATTCACCCCTCCACTTT
NA	TRBD1	TRBV5-4	TRBJ1-2	CASSPDRAPGYTF	TGTGCCAGCAGCCCGGACAGGGCCCCTGGCTACACCTTC
NA	TRBD2	TRBV10-2	TRBJ2-3	CASSTTSLTDTQYF	TGCGCCAGCAGTACGACTAGCCTCACAGATACGCAGTATTTT
few	NA	TRBV20-1	TRBJ1-3	CSARYPSSGNTIYF	TGCAGTGCTAGATACCCTAGCTCTGGAAACACCATATATTTT
few	NA	TRBV11-3	TRBJ2-1	CASSLGLPRSNEQFF	TGTGCCAGCAGCTTAGGTCTACCTAGGAGCAATGAGCAGTTCTTC
once	NA	TRBV20-1	TRBJ2-5	CSATRTTQETQYF	TGCAGTGCTACCAGGACAACCCAAGAGACCCAGTACTTC
NA	NA	TRBV5-1	TRBJ1-4	CASSSEGGLDEKLFF	TGCGCCAGCAGCTCGGAAGGGGGATTGGATGAAAAACTGTTTTTT
few	NA	TRBV29-1	TRBJ2-7	CSVEVRGRSSYEQYF	TGCAGCGTTGAAGTCAGGGGCCGAAGCTCCTACGAGCAGTACTTC
many	TRBD2	TRBV28	TRBJ2-7	CASSGGSPYEQYF	TGTGCCAGCAGTGGCGGGAGCCCCTACGAGCAGTACTTC
few	TRBD1	TRBV6-5	TRBJ2-7	CASSYSTGTGKGSYEQYF	TGTGCCAGCAGTTACTCAACAGGGACAGGGAAAGGAAGCTACGAGCAGTACTTC
few	NA	TRBV29-1	TRBJ2-6	CSVAEGANVLTF	TGCAGCGTTGCTGAGGGGGCCAACGTCCTGACTTTC
many	TRBD1	TRBV7-2	TRBJ2-4	CASSSGGRENIQYF	TGTGCCAGCAGCTCAGGGGGCCGGGAAAACATTCAGTACTTC
few	TRBD1	TRBV9	TRBJ2-3	CASSVVGQHDDTQYF	TGTGCCAGCAGCGTAGTGGGACAGCATGACGATACGCAGTATTTT
many	NA	TRBV12-3/TRBV12-4	TRBJ2-2	CASSWDRGARGELFF	TGTGCCAGCAGTTGGGATAGGGGGGCGAGGGGGGAGCTGTTTTTT
NA	NA	TRBV9	TRBJ2-1	CASSVGDPGWNEQFF	TGTGCCAGCAGCGTAGGAGATCCGGGTTGGAATGAGCAGTTCTTC
many	TRBD1	TRBV7-8	TRBJ2-1	CASSQWDRGESNEQFF	TGTGCCAGCAGCCAGTGGGACAGGGGGGAGTCCAATGAGCAGTTCTTC
NA	NA	TRBV20-1	TRBJ2-2	CSALAGGITGELFF	TGCAGTGCCTTAGCTGGGGGGATCACCGGGGAGCTGTTTTTT
once	TRBD1	TRBV29-1	TRBJ2-5	CSSRVDRGETQYF	TGCAGCTCCCGCGTTGACAGGGGCGAGACCCAGTACTTC
many	NA	TRBV7-2	TRBJ2-3	CASSPRDTQYF	TGTGCCAGCAGCCCACGGGATACGCAGTATTTT
few	NA	TRBV29-1	TRBJ1-2	CSVEDLGSGVGIIYGYTF	TGCAGCGTTGAAGATTTAGGCTCTGGGGTGGGGATAATTTATGGCTACACCTTC
many	NA	TRBV7-3	TRBJ1-5	CASSLGPNQPQHF	TGTGCCAGCAGCTTGGGCCCCAATCAGCCCCAGCATTTT
NA	NA	TRBV28	TRBJ1-1	CASIPQAGNTEAFF	TGTGCCAGCATCCCGCAGGCAGGGAACACTGAAGCTTTCTTT
NA	NA	TRBV28	TRBJ2-3	CASSLQGRRVTDTQYF	TGTGCCAGCAGTCTCCAGGGGAGGCGGGTCACAGATACGCAGTATTTT
NA	NA	TRBV12-3/TRBV12-4	TRBJ2-1	CASSLGDREQFF	TGTGCCAGCAGTTTAGGTGACAGAGAGCAGTTCTTC
NA	NA	TRBV18	TRBJ2-3	CASSRGSTSTDTQYF	TGTGCCAGCTCCCGGGGCAGTACTAGCACAGATACGCAGTATTTT
NA	NA	TRBV27	TRBJ2-7	CASGSIPTYEQYF	TGTGCCAGCGGGTCAATCCCTACCTACGAGCAGTACTTC
NA	NA	TRBV5-1	TRBJ1-1	CASSSNGGSSEAFF	TGCGCCAGCAGCTCGAATGGGGGGTCAAGCGAAGCTTTCTTT
many	NA	TRBV28	TRBJ1-2	CASTPGDGDGYTF	TGTGCCAGCACCCCGGGAGATGGGGATGGCTACACCTTC
NA	NA	TRBV28	TRBJ1-2	CASSFRGTYGYTF	TGTGCCAGCAGTTTCAGGGGCACCTATGGCTACACCTTC
NA	NA	TRBV2	TRBJ1-4	CASSVGRTNEKLFF	TGTGCCAGCAGTGTTGGGAGAACTAATGAAAAACTGTTTTTT
few	NA	TRBV7-9	TRBJ2-7	CASSTDGNYEQYF	TGTGCCAGCAGCACAGACGGGAACTACGAGCAGTACTTC
NA	TRBD1	TRBV7-9	TRBJ1-1	CASSPAPTDRGNTEAFF	TGTGCCAGCAGCCCCGCGCCGACCGACAGGGGGAACACTGAAGCTTTCTTT
few	NA	TRBV19	TRBJ1-6	CASRSHTGSDSPLHF	TGTGCCAGTAGATCCCACACAGGGTCGGACTCACCCCTCCACTTT
NA	TRBD2	TRBV7-2	TRBJ2-3	CASSLALAGGLGTDTQYF	TGTGCCAGCAGCTTAGCCCTAGCGGGGGGGCTGGGCACAGATACGCAGTATTTT
many	TRBD2	TRBV7-2	TRBJ2-3	CASSFQTSVDTQYF	TGTGCCAGCAGCTTCCAGACTAGCGTAGATACGCAGTATTTT
many	TRBD2	TRBV28	TRBJ2-1	CASSYLAGSVPNEQFF	TGTGCCAGCAGTTACCTAGCGGGTTCGGTACCCAATGAGCAGTTCTTC
few	TRBD2	TRBV19	TRBJ2-2	CASSKRDHGRGELFF	TGTGCCAGTAGTAAGCGGGACCACGGCCGGGGGGAGCTGTTTTTT
NA	TRBD1	TRBV7-9	TRBJ1-2	CVSSYGDSLNTDGYTF	TGTGTCAGCAGCTACGGGGACAGTCTAAACACTGATGGCTACACCTTC
NA	TRBD1	TRBV11-2	TRBJ2-5	CASSGRGTGVEKTQYF	TGTGCCAGCAGCGGCCGGGGGACAGGGGTCGAGAAGACCCAGTACTTC
few	TRBD1	TRBV9	TRBJ2-1	CASSTGGYNEQFF	TGTGCCAGCAGCACAGGGGGATACAATGAGCAGTTCTTC
NA	NA	TRBV23-1	TRBJ2-5	CASSEYKFQETQYF	TGCGCCAGCAGTGAATACAAGTTTCAAGAGACCCAGTACTTC
few	TRBD1	TRBV28	TRBJ1-1	CASSLTGAKTEAFF	TGTGCCAGCAGTTTGACAGGGGCGAAGACTGAAGCTTTCTTT
many	TRBD2	TRBV7-8	TRBJ2-3	CASSLDRAGGTDTQYF	TGTGCCAGCAGCTTAGATCGAGCGGGAGGGACAGATACGCAGTATTTT
many	TRBD2	TRBV6-2/TRBV6-3	TRBJ2-1	CASRAGLAGGNEQFF	TGTGCCAGTCGAGCGGGACTAGCGGGAGGGAATGAGCAGTTCTTC
few	TRBD1	TRBV7-9	TRBJ2-1	CASSSPQGYNEQFF	TGTGCCAGCAGCTCCCCACAGGGGTACAATGAGCAGTTCTTC
many	TRBD2	TRBV7-2	TRBJ2-3	CASSITSGWADTQYF	TGTGCCAGCAGCATCACTAGCGGATGGGCAGATACGCAGTATTTT
many	TRBD1	TRBV7-2	TRBJ1-5	CASSGQGPNQPQHF	TGTGCCAGCAGCGGACAGGGGCCTAATCAGCCCCAGCATTTT